This T cell receptor (beta chain) was found in a study of T-cell memory formation after mild COVID-19 (TCRdb year 2021). General notes on the study: TCR sequence clusters from the two donors were largely donor specific. T-cell clones expanding and contracting after mild COVID-19 in two donors were tracked by longitudinal TCRalpha and TCRbeta repertoire sequencing. The cohort was made up of two young adult volunteers, one female and one male, who were previously healthy.

The instrument was an Illumina NovaSeq 6000. TCRalpha and TCRbeta cDNA libraries were built by 5'RACE with constant-segment primers, adding sample barcodes and unique molecular identifiers. Trizol reagent was used to extract RNA from every sample. The libraries were amplified in two PCR steps, and the second step added a second sample barcode and Illumina TruSeq adapters. Sequencing of libraries was performed on an Illumina NovaSeq with 2 x 150 bp paired-end reads. In the original analysis: Reads were demultiplexed and collapsed into UMI-guided consensus sequences with migec v1.2.7. Using mixcr v2.1.11, UMI consensuses were aligned to TRA and TRB V and J templates and then assembled into clonotypes. A clonotype was counted as expanded or contracted only when both edgeR and NoisET called the clonotype significant, with the noise models trained on biological replicates. For edgeR calls, the thresholds were a false discovery rate-adjusted p below 0.01 and a log2 fold-change of 1. As an exploratory analysis of dynamics, max-normalized trajectories of the 1000 most abundant clonotypes were examined by PCA with hierarchical clustering. The CD4 or CD8 phenotype of responding clones was assigned using the separately sequenced CD4+ and CD8+ repertoires. TCRdb cleaned the public reads at Q25 with fastp, built clones with MiXCR and kept in-frame beta chains. For every CDR3 protein sequence, its rows merge into one entry that carries the most common genes and DNA. The V and J calls and clone size are TCRdb's, not the authors'. The sample yields around 410,000 distinct CDR3 sequences; roughly a quarter were counted once. In total, the top ten clones hold 13% of the sample.

Ficoll-Paque density gradient centrifugation was the method used to isolate PBMCs. This clonotype has just a few counts. The clone's antigen remains unknown. No base-level quality is on record; no much larger clone is a single base apart. What the research found in general, with its limitations: Contracting CD4+ clones turned up mainly in the CM and EM memory subsets, whereas EMRA was where CD8+ clones were enriched. Some responding clones were detected in pre-infection memory, suggesting pre-existing cross-reactive memory T cells joined the SARS-CoV-2 response. From day 15 to 85, contracting clones showed balanced CD4/CD8 phenotypes, whereas a second wave of clones that expanded from day 15 to 37 leaned towards CD4+. Only two mild cases were covered in the study, and larger cohorts including severe cases with pre-infection samples were considered necessary. Whether the second-wave clones peaking on day 37 were SARS-CoV-2 specific was not confirmed.

V loses 6 bases of germline sequence and J loses 2 bases, and the interval between the two ends is 16 bases. The CDR3 covers 15 residues, taking in both the cysteine and the phenylalanine. Only CDR3 DNA is held: 45 bases, read in frame from base 1. Reading the germline V gene gives CDR1 MNHEY and CDR2 SVGAGI. The chain joins TRBV6-5 to TRBJ1-1; the D gene is possibly TRBD1, with 6 bases matching. The sample comprised PBMCs or a T cell subset sorted from them (not recorded which). The receptor was isolated from an adult woman who had mild COVID-19 (a few samples of this study predate the infection). The sample titles of this study are shuffled in the database, so cell type and time point are left out; the donor was told from shared clones. The bases are TGTGCCAGCAGCAGAAACAGGGAGAGTAACACTGAAGCTTTCTTT. The encoded protein is CASSRNRESNTEAFF.